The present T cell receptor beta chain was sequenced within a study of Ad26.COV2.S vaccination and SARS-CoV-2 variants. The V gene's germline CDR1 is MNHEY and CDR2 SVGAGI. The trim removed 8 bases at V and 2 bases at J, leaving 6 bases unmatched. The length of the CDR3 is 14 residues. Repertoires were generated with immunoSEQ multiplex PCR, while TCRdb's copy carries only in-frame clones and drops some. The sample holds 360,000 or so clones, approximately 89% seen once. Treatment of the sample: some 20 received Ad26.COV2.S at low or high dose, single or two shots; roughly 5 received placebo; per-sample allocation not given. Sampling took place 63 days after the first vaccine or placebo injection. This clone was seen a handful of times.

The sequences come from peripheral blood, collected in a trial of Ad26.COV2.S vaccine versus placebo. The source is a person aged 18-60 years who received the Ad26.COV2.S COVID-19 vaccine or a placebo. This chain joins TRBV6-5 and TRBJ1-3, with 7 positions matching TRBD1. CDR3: CASSKGTAGNTIYF. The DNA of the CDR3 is TGTGCCAGCTCCAAAGGGACAGCTGGAAACACCATATATTTT.